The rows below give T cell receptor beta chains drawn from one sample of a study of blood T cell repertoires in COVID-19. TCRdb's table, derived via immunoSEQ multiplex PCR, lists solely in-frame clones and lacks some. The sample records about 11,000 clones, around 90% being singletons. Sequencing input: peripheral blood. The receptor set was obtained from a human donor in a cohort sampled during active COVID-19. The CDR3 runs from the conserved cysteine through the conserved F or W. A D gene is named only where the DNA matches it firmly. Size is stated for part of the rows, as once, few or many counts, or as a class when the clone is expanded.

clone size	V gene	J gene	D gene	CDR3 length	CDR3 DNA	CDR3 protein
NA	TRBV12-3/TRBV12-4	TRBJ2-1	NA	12	TGTGCCGGGGGGTTCTCCTACAATGAGCAGTTCTTC	CAGGFSYNEQFF
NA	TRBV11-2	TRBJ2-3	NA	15	TGTGCCAGCAGCATCAGGGGCGCCGGCACAGATACGCAGTATTTT	CASSIRGAGTDTQYF
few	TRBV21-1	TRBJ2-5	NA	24	TGTGCCAGCAGCAAAGTCGATCGAAACGTAATAGCGGGAGGGAGCCCGAATCAGCAAGAGACCCAGTACTTC	CASSKVDRNVIAGGSPNQQETQYF
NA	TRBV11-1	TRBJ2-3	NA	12	TGTGCCAGCAGTCAGAGCACAGATACGCAGTATTTT	CASSQSTDTQYF
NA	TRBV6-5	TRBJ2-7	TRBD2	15	TGTGCCAGCAGCCCCACTAGCGGGAGGGTCCACGAGCAGTACTTC	CASSPTSGRVHEQYF
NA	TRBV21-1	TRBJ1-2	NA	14	TGTGCCAGCAGCAAAAATGGGCCTAACTATGGCTACACCTTC	CASSKNGPNYGYTF
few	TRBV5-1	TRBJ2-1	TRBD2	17	TGCGCCAGCAGCCCCTTCTTGGGAGCGGGAGGAGGGAATGAGCAGTTCTTC	CASSPFLGAGGGNEQFF
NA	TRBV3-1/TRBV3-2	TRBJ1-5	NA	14	TGTGCCAGCAGCCCCGGTGAGGGCAATCAGCCCCAGCATTTT	CASSPGEGNQPQHF
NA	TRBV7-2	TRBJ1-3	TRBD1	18	TGTGCCAGCAGAAGTCGTGGGACAGGGATGCTCTCTGGAAACACCATATATTTT	CASRSRGTGMLSGNTIYF
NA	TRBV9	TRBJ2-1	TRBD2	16	TGTGCCAGCAGCGTTCTTCTAGCGGGAGGGCGGAATGAGCAGTTCTTC	CASSVLLAGGRNEQFF
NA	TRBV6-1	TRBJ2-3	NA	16	TGTGCCAGCAGTGAGACCTTGGCGGCGGGCACAGATACGCAGTATTTT	CASSETLAAGTDTQYF
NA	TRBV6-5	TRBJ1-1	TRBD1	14	TGTGCCAGCAGTTACTCCGACAGGGGGCTTCAAGCTTTCTTT	CASSYSDRGLQAFF
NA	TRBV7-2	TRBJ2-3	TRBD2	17	TGTGCCAGCAGCTTAGTTAGTAGCGGGGCAAACACAGATACGCAGTATTTT	CASSLVSSGANTDTQYF
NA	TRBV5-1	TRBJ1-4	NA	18	TGCGCCAGCAGCTCCCGAACTGTCCAACTGCGCCCCAATGAAAAACTGTTTTTT	CASSSRTVQLRPNEKLFF
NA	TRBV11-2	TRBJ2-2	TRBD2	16	TGTGCCAGCAGCTCGTCCATAGCGGGCACCACCGGGGAGCTGTTTTTT	CASSSSIAGTTGELFF
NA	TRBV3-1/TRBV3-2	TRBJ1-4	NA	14	TGTGCCAGCAGCCCTGGAGCTACTAATGAAAAACTGTTTTTT	CASSPGATNEKLFF